Below, 23 T cell receptor beta chains from the same sample are listed, as sequenced in a study of blood T cell repertoires in COVID-19. Profiled with immunoSEQ multiplex PCR; TCRdb holds only in-frame clones, not every one. The data contain about 370,000 clones, more than 70% of them seen just once; the ten biggest clones take up less than 3.5%. Sequencing used peripheral blood. These receptor sequences come from a woman aged 30 to 39 with COVID-19, enrolled during active disease.

V is TRBV7-6 and J is TRBJ1-2; D uncertain. Trimming removed 5 bases at V and 2 bases at J, with 12 bases between. The CDR3 is 14 residues long. Germline V CDR1 and CDR2: SGHVS, FNYEAQ. CDR3 bases: TGTGCCAGCAGCCCGGGTTCAGCGAACTATGGCTACACCTTC. Translating it yields CASSPGSANYGYTF.

The genes are TRBV7-2 and TRBJ2-3; 12 bases fit TRBD2. The CDR3 totals 16 residues. After removal of 1 base from V and 4 bases from J, the junction contained 3 bases not matched to a gene. Per germline, CDR1 SGHTA and CDR2 FQGNSA. The CDR3, as DNA: TGTGCCAGCAGCTTAGGGCTAGCGGGAGGGTCAGATACGCAGTATTTT. Encoded protein: CASSLGLAGGSDTQYF.

The rearrangement uses TRBV7-9 and TRBJ1-4, with TRBD1 matching over 10 bases. The CDR3 has 15 amino acids. Per the germline V gene, CDR1 is SEHNR and CDR2 is FQNEAQ (reference sequence). The V segment lost 3 bases and the J segment 8 bases; nucleotides outside the gene matches: 6. The CDR3 loop is CASSFWTGGREKLFF. In DNA form, the CDR3 reads TGTGCCAGCAGCTTCTGGACAGGGGGACGGGAAAAACTGTTTTTT.

The chain employs TRBV5-1 and TRBJ2-1, with 10 bases identical to TRBD1. V trimming: 2 bases; J trimming: 9 bases; junction bases outside the gene matches: 11. Per the germline V gene, CDR1 is SGHRS and CDR2 is YFSETQ. CDR3 length equals 16 residues. The chain's CDR3 is CASSLELPDRGVEQFF. Here the CDR3 DNA reads TGCGCCAGCAGCTTAGAACTGCCGGACAGGGGGGTTGAGCAGTTCTTC.

The V gene is TRBV5-4, the J gene TRBJ1-1; 7 nucleotides line up with TRBD1. This CDR3 spans 16 amino acids. V gave up 4 bases and J gave up 2 bases; unmatched junction bases: 11. Germline lookup yields CDR1 SGHNT and CDR2 YYREEE (reference sequence). CDR3 region: CASSPRDRAGNTEAFF. The CDR3 DNA reads TGTGCCAGCAGCCCAAGAGACAGGGCTGGTAACACTGAAGCTTTCTTT.

The chain links TRBV3-1 (or the pseudogene TRBV3-2) to TRBJ2-7, with 8 bases matching TRBD2. J lost 3 bases, V lost 3 bases, and 4 bases had no gene match. Germline loops: CDR1 LGHDT, CDR2 YNNKEL (reference sequence). CDR3 length: 14 amino acids. CDR3 in DNA: TGTGCCAGCAGCCAGGGTCTAGCGGGCTACGAGCAGTACGTC. Encoded protein: CASSQGLAGYEQYV.

V is TRBV7-9 and J is TRBJ2-6; 8 nucleotides line up with TRBD1. Germline loops: CDR1 SEHNR, CDR2 FQNEAQ (reference sequence). With 0 bases clipped from V and 1 base from J, the junction kept 5 bases outside the gene matches. The CDR3 has 18 residues. Here the CDR3 reads CASSLARGPLSGANVLTF. The CDR3 nucleotides read TGTGCCAGCAGCTTAGCCAGGGGGCCTCTTTCTGGGGCCAACGTCCTGACTTTC.

This clone was observed once. The DNA of the CDR3 is TGTGCCAGCAGTTTTGACATGAGCGGACTTAGCAATCAGCCCCAGCATTTT. This translates into CASSFDMSGLSNQPQHF. The chain has TRBV6-2 or TRBV6-3 and TRBJ1-5; D not resolved. The CDR3 consists of 17 residues. V shed 4 bases and J shed 0 bases, with 16 bases lying between them. Germline V gives CDR1 MNHEY, CDR2 SVGEGT.

The V and J genes are TRBV7-2 and TRBJ2-1; TRBD1 agrees at 9 bases. Germline CDR1 reads SGHTA; CDR2 reads FQGNSA. The CDR3 spans 15 residues. V lost 6 bases and J lost 3; bases outside the gene matches: 6. DNA of the CDR3: TGTGCCAGCAGGAGCCGGGACAGGGTCTACAATGAGCAGTTCTTC. Encoded protein: CASRSRDRVYNEQFF.

The genes are TRBV27 and TRBJ2-7; 9 bases are shared with TRBD2. V shed 8 bases and J 2 bases; nucleotides not matched to a gene: 4. This CDR3 contains 13 residues. Germline CDR1 and CDR2: MNHEY and SMNVEV (reference sequence). The CDR3 sequence is CASSEREAYEQYV. CDR3 coding DNA: TGTGCCAGCTCGGAGCGGGAGGCCTACGAGCAGTACGTC.

The rearrangement joins TRBV9 to TRBJ2-1, with 14 bases lining up with TRBD2. The CDR3 consists of 17 residues. Trimming took 4 bases from V and 0 from J; bases not matched to a gene: 3. The germline gives CDR1 SGDLS, CDR2 YYNGEE. CDR3 nucleotide sequence: TGTGCCAGCAGCATAGGACTAGCGGGGGGCTCCTACAATGAGCAGTTCTTC. Translation gives CASSIGLAGGSYNEQFF.

The chain combines TRBV5-6 with TRBJ2-1; 7 nucleotides agree with TRBD1. The CDR3 sequence is 14 residues long. CDR1 and CDR2 (germline): SGHDT, YYEEEE. Trimming took 4 bases from V and 8 from J; bases not matched to a gene: 9. CDR3 amino acids: CASSQLDRVDEQFF. DNA for the CDR3: TGTGCCAGCAGCCAACTAGACAGGGTGGATGAGCAGTTCTTC.

The CDR3: CASSYSNRRGGYTF. CDR3 nucleotides: TGTGCCAGCAGTTACTCGAACCGGCGGGGTGGCTACACCTTC. The chain recombines TRBV6-5 with TRBJ1-2; no reliable D call. Deletions cut 0 bases from V and 7 bases from J, with 12 bases between. Germline lookup yields CDR1 MNHEY and CDR2 SVGAGI. This CDR3 is built from 14 residues.

This chain connects TRBV15 to TRBJ2-5; D possibly corresponds to TRBD2 (7 bases). From germline, CDR1 is LNHNV and CDR2 YYDKDF (reference sequence). The length of the CDR3 is 11 residues. In DNA, the CDR3 is TGTGCGTCCGCGGGGGCCGGGACCCAGTACTTC. Protein sequence: CASAGAGTQYF.

V usage is TRBV4-3 and J usage is TRBJ2-2; D may be TRBD1 (6 bases). V was clipped by 4 bases and J by 3 bases, with 18 bases between them. The germline CDR1 and CDR2 sequences are LGHNA and YSLEER. CDR3 length: 17 residues. DNA for the CDR3: TGCGCCAGCAGCCCATCGTGGGACACCAGGTACACCGGGGAGCTGTTTTTT. It codes for CASSPSWDTRYTGELFF.

V and J are TRBV28 and TRBJ1-2; D is ambiguous. The V gene lost 5 bases and the J gene lost 0 bases, with 10 bases spanning the gap. Per the germline V gene, CDR1 is MDHEN and CDR2 is SYDVKM. The CDR3 loop spans 14 amino acids. This CDR3 is CASSVAGANYGYTF. CDR3 nucleotide sequence: TGTGCCAGCAGTGTGGCCGGAGCTAACTATGGCTACACCTTC.

This rearrangement joins TRBV28 to TRBJ2-6; D is perhaps TRBD2 (6 bases). The V end was cut by 6 bases, the J end by 4 bases, with 19 bases between. The CDR3 runs to 17 residues. Germline CDR1 MDHEN, CDR2 SYDVKM. The CDR3 protein is CASRPVAGQAGANVLTF. The CDR3 coding sequence is TGTGCCAGCAGACCCGTTGCGGGGCAGGCCGGGGCCAACGTCCTGACTTTC.

V usage is TRBV19 and J usage is TRBJ2-7, with D possibly being TRBD1 (6 bases). Trimming shortened V by 5 bases and J by 4 bases, and 12 bases separated the two germline ends. Germline V CDR1 and CDR2: LNHDA, SQIVND (reference sequence). CDR3 size: 13 residues. For the CDR3, the DNA is TGTGCCAGTAGTCTGGGGCAGGGGTACGAGCAGTACGTC. Amino acid sequence: CASSLGQGYEQYV.

This sequence joins TRBV7-2 and TRBJ2-5, with 7 bases that match TRBD1. Trimming cost V 1 base and J 14 bases; bases outside gene matches: 10. This CDR3 comprises 13 residues. Per germline, CDR1 SGHTA and CDR2 FQGNSA. The CDR3, as DNA: TGTGCCAGCAGCTTAGGAAACCGGGACAGACTCTACTTC. This sequence encodes CASSLGNRDRLYF.

This chain connects TRBV7-9 to TRBJ2-1, with TRBD1 identical over 11 bases. V lost 5 bases, J lost 6 bases, and 9 bases stayed unmatched. The germline CDR1 and CDR2 sequences are SEHNR and FQNEAQ (reference sequence). The length of the CDR3 is 16 residues. The CDR3 DNA follows: TGTGCCAGCAGCGAGGACAGGGGGCGTGGAGGCAATGAGCAGTTCTTC. This encodes CASSEDRGRGGNEQFF. Complete variable domain (other parts from reference TRBV7-9 and TRBJ2-1): DTGVSQNPRHKITKRGQNVTFRCDPISEHNRLYWYRQTLGQGPEFLTYFQNEAQLEKSRLLSDRFSAERPKGSFSTLEIQRTEQGDSAMYLCASSEDRGRGGNEQFFGPGTRLTVL.

This chain links TRBV2 with TRBJ2-5, with 8 bases matching TRBD2. Germline lookup yields CDR1 SNHLY and CDR2 FYNNEI. V was clipped by 3 bases and J by 1 base; unmatched bases: 4. This CDR3 spans 15 amino acids. The CDR3 loop is CASSEWTSLQETQYF. The CDR3 region has the DNA TGTGCCAGCAGTGAGTGGACTAGCCTCCAAGAGACCCAGTACTTC.

The J gene is TRBJ2-5, the V gene TRBV29-1, with 7 nucleotides matching TRBD1. V lost 4 bases and J lost 1; bases outside the gene matches: 3. Looked up from germline, CDR1 is SQVTM and CDR2 is ANQGSEA. This CDR3 spans 13 amino acids. The CDR3 sequence is CSVVSGGQETQYF. CDR3 DNA: TGCAGCGTTGTGTCAGGGGGCCAAGAGACCCAGTACTTC.

This clone was observed a handful of times. V is TRBV7-8 and J is TRBJ1-1; a possible D gene is TRBD1 (5 bases). The V end was cut by 2 bases, the J end by 1 base, with 11 bases between. Germline CDR1 is SGHVS and CDR2 is FQNEAQ. There are 15 residues in the CDR3. The CDR3, as DNA: TGTGCCAGCAGCTTATTGGCAGGGCCGAACACTGAAGCTTTCTTT. Translated: CASSLLAGPNTEAFF.